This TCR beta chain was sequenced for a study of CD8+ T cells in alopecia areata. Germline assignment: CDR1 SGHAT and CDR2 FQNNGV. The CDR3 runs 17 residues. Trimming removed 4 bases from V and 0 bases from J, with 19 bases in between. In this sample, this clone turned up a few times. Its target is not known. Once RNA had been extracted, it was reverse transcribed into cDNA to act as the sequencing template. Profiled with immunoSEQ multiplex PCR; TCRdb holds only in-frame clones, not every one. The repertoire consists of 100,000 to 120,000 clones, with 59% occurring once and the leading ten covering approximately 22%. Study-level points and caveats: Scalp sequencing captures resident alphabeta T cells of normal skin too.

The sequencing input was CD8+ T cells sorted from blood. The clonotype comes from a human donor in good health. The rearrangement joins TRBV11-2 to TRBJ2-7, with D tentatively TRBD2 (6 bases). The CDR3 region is CASSSPGLAGPSYEQYF. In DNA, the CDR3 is TGTGCCAGCAGCTCCCCCGGGCTGGCGGGGCCCTCCTACGAGCAGTACTTC.